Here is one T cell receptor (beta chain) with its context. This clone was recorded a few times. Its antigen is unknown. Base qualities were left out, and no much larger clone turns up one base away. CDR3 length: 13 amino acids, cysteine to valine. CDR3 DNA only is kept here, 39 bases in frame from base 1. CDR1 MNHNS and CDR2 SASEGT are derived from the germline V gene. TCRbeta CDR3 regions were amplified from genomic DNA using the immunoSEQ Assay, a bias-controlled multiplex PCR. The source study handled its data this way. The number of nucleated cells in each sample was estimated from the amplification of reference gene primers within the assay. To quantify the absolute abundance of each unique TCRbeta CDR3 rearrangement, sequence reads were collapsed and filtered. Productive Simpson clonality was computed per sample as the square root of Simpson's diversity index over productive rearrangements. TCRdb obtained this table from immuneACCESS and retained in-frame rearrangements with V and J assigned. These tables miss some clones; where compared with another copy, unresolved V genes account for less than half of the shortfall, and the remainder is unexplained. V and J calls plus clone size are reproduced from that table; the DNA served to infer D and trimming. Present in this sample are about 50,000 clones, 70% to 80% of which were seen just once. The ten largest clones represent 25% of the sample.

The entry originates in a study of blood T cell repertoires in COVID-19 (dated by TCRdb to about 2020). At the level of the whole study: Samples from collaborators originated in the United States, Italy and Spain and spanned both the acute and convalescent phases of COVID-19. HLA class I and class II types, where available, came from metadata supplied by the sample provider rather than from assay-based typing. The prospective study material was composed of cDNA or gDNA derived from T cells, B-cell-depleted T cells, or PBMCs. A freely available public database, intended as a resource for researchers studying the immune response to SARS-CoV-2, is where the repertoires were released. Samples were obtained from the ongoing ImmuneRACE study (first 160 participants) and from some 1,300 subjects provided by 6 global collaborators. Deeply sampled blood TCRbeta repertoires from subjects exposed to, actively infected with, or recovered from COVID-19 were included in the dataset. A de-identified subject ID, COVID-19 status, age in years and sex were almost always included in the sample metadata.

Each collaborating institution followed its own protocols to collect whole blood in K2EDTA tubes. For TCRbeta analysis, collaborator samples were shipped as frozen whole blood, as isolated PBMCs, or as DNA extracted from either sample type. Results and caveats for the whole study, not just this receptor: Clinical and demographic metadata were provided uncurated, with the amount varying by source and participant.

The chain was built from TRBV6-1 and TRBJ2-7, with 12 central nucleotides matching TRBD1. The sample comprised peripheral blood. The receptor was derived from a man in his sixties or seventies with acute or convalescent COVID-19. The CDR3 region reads CASSEAQRDRGLV. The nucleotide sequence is TGTGCCAGCAGTGAAGCGCAAAGGGACAGGGGGCTCGTC.